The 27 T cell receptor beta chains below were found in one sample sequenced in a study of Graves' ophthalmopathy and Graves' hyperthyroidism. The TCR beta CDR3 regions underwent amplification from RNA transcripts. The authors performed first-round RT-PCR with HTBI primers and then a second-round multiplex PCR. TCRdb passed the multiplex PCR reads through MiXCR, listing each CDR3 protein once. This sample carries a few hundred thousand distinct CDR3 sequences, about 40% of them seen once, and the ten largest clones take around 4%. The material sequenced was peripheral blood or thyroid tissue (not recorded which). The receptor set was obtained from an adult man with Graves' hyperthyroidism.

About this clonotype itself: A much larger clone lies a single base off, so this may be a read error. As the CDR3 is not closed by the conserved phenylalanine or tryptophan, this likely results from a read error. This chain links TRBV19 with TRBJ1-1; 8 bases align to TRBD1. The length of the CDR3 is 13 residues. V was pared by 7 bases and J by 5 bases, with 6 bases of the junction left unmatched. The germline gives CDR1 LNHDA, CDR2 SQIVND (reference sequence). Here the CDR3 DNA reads TGTGCCAGTACCCTACAGGGGGGGACTGAAGCTTTCATT. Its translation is CASTLQGGTEAFI.

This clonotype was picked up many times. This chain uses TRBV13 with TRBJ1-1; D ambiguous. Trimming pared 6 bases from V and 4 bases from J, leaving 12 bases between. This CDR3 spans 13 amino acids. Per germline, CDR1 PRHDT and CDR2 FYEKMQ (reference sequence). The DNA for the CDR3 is TGTGCCAGCAGTGCCGGGGTTAGCACTGAAGCTTTCTTT. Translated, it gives CASSAGVSTEAFF.

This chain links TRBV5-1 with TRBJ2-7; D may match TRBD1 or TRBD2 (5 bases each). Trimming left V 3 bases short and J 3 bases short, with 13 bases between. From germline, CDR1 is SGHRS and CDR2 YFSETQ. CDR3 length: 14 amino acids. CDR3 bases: TGCGCCAGCAGCTGGACCGGGACGTTCTACGAGCAGTACTTC. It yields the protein CASSWTGTFYEQYF. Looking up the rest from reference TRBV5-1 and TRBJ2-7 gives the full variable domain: KAGVTQTPRYLIKTRGQQVTLSCSPISGHRSVSWYQQTPGQGLQFLFEYFSETQRNKGNFPGRFSGRQFSNSRSEMNVSTLELGDSALYLCASSWTGTFYEQYFGPGTRLTVT.

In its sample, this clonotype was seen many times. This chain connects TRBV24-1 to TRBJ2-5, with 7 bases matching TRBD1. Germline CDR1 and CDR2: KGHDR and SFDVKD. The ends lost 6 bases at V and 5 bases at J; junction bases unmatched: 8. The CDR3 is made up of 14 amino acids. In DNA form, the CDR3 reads TGTGCCACCAGTATGAGGGGGCCGAGGGAGACCCAGTACTTC. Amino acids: CATSMRGPRETQYF.

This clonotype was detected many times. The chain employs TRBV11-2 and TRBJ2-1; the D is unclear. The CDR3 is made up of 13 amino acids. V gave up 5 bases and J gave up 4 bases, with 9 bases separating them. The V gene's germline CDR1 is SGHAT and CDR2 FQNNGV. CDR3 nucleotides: TGTGCCAGCAGCCCCCTACTATACAATGAGCAGTTCTTC. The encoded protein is CASSPLLYNEQFF.

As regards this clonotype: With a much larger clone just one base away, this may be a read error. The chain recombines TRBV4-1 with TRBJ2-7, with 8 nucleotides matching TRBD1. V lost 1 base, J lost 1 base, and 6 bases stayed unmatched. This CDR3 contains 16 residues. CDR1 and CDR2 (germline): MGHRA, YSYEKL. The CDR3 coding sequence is TGCGCCAGCAGCCAAGGAAGACAGGGGACGTCCTACGAGCAGTACTTC. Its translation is CASSQGRQGTSYEQYF.

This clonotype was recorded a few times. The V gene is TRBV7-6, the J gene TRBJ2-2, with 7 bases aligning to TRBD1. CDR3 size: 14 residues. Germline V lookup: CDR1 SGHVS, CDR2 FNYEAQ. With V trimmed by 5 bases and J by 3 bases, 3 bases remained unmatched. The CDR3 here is CASSPTGDTGELFF. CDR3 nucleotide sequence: TGTGCCAGCAGCCCAACAGGGGACACCGGGGAGCTGTTTTTT.

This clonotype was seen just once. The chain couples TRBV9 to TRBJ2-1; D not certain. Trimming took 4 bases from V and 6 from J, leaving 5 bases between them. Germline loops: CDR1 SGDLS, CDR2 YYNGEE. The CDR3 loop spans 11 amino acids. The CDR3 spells CASSPGNEQFF. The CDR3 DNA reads TGTGCCAGCAGCCCAGGCAATGAGCAGTTCTTC. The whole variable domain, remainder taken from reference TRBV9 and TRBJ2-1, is DSGVTQTPKHLITATGQRVTLRCSPRSGDLSVYWYQQSLDQGLQFLIQYYNGEERAKGNILERFSAQQFPDLHSELNLSSLELGDSALYFCASSPGNEQFFGPGTRLTVL.

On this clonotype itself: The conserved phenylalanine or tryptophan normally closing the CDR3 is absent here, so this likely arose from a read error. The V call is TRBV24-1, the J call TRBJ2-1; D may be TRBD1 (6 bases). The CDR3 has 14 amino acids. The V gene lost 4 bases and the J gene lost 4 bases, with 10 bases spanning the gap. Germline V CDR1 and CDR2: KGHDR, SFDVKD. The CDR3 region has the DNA TGTGCCACCAGTGACAGGGGTTCTTACAATGAGCAGTTCCTC. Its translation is CATSDRGSYNEQFL.

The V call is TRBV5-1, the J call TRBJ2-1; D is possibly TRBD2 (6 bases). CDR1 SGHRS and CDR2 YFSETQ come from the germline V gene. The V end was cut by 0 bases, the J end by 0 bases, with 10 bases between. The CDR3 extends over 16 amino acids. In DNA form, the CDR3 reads TGCGCCAGCAGCTTGGTAGCGGAAAGCTCCTACAATGAGCAGTTCTTC. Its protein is CASSLVAESSYNEQFF. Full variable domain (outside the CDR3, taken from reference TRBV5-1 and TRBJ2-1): KAGVTQTPRYLIKTRGQQVTLSCSPISGHRSVSWYQQTPGQGLQFLFEYFSETQRNKGNFPGRFSGRQFSNSRSEMNVSTLELGDSALYLCASSLVAESSYNEQFFGPGTRLTVL.

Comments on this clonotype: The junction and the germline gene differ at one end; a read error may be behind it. In DNA, the CDR3 is TGTGCCAGCAGTTCGGAGGTGTGGGGGACAGGGGGCCATCAAGAGACCCAGTACTTC. It yields the protein CASSSEVWGTGGHQETQYF. The J gene is TRBJ2-5, the V gene TRBV10-3; 12 bases match TRBD1. CDR3 length equals 19 residues. CDR1 is ENHRY and CDR2 is SYGVKD in the germline V gene.

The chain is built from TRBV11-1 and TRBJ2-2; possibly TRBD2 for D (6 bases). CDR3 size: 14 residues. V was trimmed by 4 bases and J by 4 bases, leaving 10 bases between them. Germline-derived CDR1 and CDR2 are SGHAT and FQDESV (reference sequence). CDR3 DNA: TGTGCCAGCAGCTCCCGGAGGGCCACCGGGGAGCTGTTTTTT. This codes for CASSSRRATGELFF.

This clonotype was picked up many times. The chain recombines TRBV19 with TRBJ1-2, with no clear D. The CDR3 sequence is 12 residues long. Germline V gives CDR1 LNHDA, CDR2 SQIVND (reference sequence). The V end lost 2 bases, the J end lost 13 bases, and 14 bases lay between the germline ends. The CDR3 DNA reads TGTGCCAGTAGTATACCCAGAGGGCCGTGCACCTTC. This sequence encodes CASSIPRGPCTF.

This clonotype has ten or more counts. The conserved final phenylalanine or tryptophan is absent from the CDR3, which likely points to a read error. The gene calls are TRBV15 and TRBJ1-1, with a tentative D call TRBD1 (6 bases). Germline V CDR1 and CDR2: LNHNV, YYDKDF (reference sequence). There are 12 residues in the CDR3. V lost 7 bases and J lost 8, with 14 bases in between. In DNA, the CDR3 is TGTGCCACCACCGGAGTGGGGACAGAAGCTTTCTCT. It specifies CATTGVGTEAFS.

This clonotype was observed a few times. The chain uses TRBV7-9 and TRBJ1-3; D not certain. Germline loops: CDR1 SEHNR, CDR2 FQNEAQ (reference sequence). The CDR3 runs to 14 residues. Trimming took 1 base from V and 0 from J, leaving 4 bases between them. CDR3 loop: CASSLEISGNTIYF. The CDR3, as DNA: TGTGCCAGCAGCTTAGAAATCTCTGGAAACACCATATATTTT.

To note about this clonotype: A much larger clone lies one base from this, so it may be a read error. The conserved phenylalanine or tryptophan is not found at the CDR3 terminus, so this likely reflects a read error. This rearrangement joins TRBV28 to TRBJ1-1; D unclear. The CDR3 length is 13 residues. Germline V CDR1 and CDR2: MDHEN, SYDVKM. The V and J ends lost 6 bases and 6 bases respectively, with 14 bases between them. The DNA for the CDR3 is TGTGCCAGCAGCACAGTGGGCCCCTCTGAAGCTTTCCTT. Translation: CASSTVGPSEAFL.

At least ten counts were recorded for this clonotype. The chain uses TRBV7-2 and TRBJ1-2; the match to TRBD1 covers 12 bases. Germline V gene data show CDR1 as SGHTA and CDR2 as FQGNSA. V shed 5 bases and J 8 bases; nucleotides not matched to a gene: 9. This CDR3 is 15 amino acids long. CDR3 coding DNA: TGTGCCAGCAGCCCGCCGGGACAGGGGGCTCGGGGCTACACCTTC. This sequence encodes CASSPPGQGARGYTF.

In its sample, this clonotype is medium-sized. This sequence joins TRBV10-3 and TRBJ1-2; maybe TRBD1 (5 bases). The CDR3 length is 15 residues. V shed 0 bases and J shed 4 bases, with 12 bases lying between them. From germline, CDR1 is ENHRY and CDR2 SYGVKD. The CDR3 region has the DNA TGTGCCATCAGTGAGTCTACAGGCCCTGGCTATGGCTACACCTTC. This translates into CAISESTGPGYGYTF.

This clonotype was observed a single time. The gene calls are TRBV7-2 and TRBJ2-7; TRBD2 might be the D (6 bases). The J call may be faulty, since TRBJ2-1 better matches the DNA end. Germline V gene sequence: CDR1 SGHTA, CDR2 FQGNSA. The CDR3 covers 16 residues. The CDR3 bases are TGTGCCAGCAGCTTAGCTAGCGGTCTCCCGGGTGGGGGGCAGTTCTTC. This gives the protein CASSLASGLPGGGQFF.

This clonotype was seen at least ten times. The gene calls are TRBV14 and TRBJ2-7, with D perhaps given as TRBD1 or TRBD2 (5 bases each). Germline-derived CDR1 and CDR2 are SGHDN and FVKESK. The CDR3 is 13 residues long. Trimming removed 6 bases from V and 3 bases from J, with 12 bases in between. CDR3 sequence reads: CASSPGRNYEQYF. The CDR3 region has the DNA TGTGCCAGCAGTCCGGGACGGAACTACGAGCAGTACTTC.

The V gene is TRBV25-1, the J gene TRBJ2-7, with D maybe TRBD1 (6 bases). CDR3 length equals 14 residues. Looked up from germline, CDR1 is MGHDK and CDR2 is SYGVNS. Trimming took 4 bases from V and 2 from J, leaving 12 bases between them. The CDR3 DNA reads TGTGCCAGCAGTGGGAAACAGGGCGCCTACGAGCAGTACTTC. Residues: CASSGKQGAYEQYF.

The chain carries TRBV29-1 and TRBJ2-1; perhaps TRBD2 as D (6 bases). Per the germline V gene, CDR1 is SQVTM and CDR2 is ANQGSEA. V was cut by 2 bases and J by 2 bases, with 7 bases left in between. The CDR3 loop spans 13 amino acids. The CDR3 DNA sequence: TGCAGCGTTGAATCTAGCGCCTACAATGAGCAGTTCTTC. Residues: CSVESSAYNEQFF.

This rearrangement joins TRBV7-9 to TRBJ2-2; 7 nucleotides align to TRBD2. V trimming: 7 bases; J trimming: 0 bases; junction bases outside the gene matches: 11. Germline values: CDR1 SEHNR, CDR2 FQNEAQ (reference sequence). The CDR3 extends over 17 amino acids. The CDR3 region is CASNPYGGGPNTGELFF. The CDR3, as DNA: TGTGCCAGCAACCCTTATGGCGGGGGTCCGAACACCGGGGAGCTGTTTTTT.

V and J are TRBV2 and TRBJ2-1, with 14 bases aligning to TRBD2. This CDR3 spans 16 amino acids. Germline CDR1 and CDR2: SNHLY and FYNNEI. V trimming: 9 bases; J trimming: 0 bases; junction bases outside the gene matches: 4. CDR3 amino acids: CASGTSGGSSYNEQFF. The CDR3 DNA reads TGTGCCAGTGGGACTAGCGGGGGTAGCTCCTACAATGAGCAGTTCTTC. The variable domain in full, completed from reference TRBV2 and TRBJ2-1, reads EPEVTQTPSHQVTQMGQEVILRCVPISNHLYFYWYRQILGQKVEFLVSFYNNEISEKSEIFDDQFSVERPDGSNFTLKIRSTKLEDSAMYFCASGTSGGSSYNEQFFGPGTRLTVL.

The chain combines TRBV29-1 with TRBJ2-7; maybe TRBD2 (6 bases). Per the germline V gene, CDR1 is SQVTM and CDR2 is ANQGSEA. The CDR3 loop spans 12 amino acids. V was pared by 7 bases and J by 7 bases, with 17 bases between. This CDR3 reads CSGGRTGREQYF. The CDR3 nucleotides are TGCAGCGGGGGGAGGACGGGGCGGGAGCAGTACTTC.

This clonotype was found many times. CDR3 residues: CSVAPKTRGTEAFF. The CDR3 DNA reads as TGCAGCGTTGCTCCTAAAACACGGGGCACTGAAGCTTTCTTT. V usage is TRBV29-1 and J usage is TRBJ1-1; D is unclear. Germline CDR1 is SQVTM and CDR2 is ANQGSEA. The CDR3 is 14 amino acids. Trimming took off 4 bases at V and 4 bases at J, with 16 bases between the two ends.

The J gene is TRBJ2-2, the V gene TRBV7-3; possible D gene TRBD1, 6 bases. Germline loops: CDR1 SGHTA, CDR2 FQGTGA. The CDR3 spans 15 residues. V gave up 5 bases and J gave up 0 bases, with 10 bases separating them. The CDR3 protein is CASSPRGANTGELFF. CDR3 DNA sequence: TGTGCCAGCAGCCCCAGGGGCGCGAACACCGGGGAGCTGTTTTTT.